The clone carrying this T cell receptor beta chain was detected many times. No antigen is known for it. V was pared by 6 bases and J by 3 bases, with 16 bases between. The germline V gene has CDR1 MNHGY and CDR2 SAAAGT. The CDR3 has 15 residues. These data are taken from a study of CD8 T cells in ankylosing spondylitis. Study-wide findings and caveats: Significant enrichment of disease-linked clones was reportedly seen in matched ankylosing spondylitis synovial fluid. Some of the motif variants had earlier been found in reactive arthritis patients' fluid and blood. Disease-linked clones bore a CD8+ phenotype, appearing relatively rarely in peripheral blood.

Each TCR beta library was made by quantitative 5'-RACE that incorporated molecular barcodes. From the 5' RACE reads, TCRdb called clonotypes with MiXCR, one entry per CDR3 protein. The table shows roughly 180,000 distinct CDR3 sequences, with 9.5% to 10% occurring only once. The chain has TRBV6-8 and TRBJ2-3; D perhaps matches TRBD1 (6 bases). The origin of this receptor is a female donor with ankylosing spondylitis or in good health (not recorded which). Sequencing was done on a sample of blood, either unsorted or a sorted T cell fraction (not recorded which). The CDR3 DNA sequence: TGTGCCAGCAGACCCGGGACACCTCGAACAGATACGCAGTATTTT. It encodes CASRPGTPRTDTQYF.